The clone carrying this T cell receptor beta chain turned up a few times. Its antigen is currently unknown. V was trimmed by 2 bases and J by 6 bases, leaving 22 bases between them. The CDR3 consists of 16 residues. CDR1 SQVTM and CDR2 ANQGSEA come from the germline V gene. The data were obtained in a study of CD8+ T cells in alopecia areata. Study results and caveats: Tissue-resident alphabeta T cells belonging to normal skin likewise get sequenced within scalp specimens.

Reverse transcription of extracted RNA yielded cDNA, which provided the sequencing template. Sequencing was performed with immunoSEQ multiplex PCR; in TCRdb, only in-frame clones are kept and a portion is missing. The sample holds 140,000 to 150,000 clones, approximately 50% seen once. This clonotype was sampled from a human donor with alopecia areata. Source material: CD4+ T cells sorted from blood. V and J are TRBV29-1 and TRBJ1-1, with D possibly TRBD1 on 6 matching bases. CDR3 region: CSVERGLQGGLPEAFF. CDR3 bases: TGCAGCGTTGAAAGGGGGTTACAGGGAGGTTTGCCTGAAGCTTTCTTT.